This T cell receptor (beta chain) came from a study of T cells after yellow fever vaccination. The junction had 7 bases not matched to a gene; V was cut back by 3 bases and J by 4 bases. The CDR3 loop spans 15 amino acids. CDR1 and CDR2 from the germline V gene are SGHRS and YFSETQ. The sample holds many counts of this clonotype. A process of 5'RACE template switching, which added a universal primer site and UMIs, was used to make TCR cDNA. One entry per CDR3 protein results from TCRdb running MiXCR on the 5' RACE reads. The sample has just over 300,000 distinct CDR3 sequences; around 3.6% are singletons.

Here the sequenced sample was PBMCs, taken on the day of the yellow fever booster vaccination. V and J are TRBV5-1 and TRBJ2-5; 9 bases are shared with TRBD1. The receptor comes from a young man who received the YFV17D yellow fever vaccine. CDR3 nucleotide sequence: TGCGCCAGCAGCTGGGGACAGGGTGAGGTAGAGACCCAGTACTTC. Translating gives CASSWGQGEVETQYF.